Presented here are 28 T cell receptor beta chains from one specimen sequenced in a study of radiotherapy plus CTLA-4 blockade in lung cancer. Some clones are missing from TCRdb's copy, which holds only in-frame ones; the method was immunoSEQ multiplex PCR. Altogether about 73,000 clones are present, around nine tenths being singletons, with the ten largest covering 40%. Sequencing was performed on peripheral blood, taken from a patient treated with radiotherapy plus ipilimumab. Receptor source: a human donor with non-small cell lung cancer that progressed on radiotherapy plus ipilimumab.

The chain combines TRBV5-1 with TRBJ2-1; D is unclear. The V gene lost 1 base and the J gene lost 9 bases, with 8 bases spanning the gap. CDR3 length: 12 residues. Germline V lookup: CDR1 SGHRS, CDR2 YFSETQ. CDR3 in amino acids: CASSLNLGEQFF. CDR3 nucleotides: TGCGCCAGCAGCTTGAACTTGGGTGAGCAGTTCTTC.

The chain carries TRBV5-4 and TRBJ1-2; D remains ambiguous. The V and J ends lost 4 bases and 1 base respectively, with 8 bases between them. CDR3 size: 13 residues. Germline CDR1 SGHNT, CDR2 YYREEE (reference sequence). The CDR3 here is CASSPPDNYGYTF. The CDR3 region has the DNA TGTGCCAGCAGCCCACCCGATAACTATGGCTACACCTTC.

CDR3 sequence reads: CASSPLAGQPQHF. In nucleotides, the CDR3 is TGTGCCAGCAGCCCATTGGCGGGTCAGCCCCAGCATTTT. The chain couples TRBV11-2 to TRBJ1-5; D is ambiguous. CDR1 and CDR2 (germline): SGHAT, FQNNGV. There are 13 residues in the CDR3. V lost 5 bases, J lost 6 bases, and 11 bases lay in between.

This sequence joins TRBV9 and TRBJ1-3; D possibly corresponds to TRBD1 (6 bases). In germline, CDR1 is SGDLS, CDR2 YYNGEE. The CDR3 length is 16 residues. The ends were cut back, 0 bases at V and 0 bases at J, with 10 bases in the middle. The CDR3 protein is CASSVGQARSGNTIYF. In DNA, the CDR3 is TGTGCCAGCAGCGTAGGACAGGCCCGCTCTGGAAACACCATATATTTT. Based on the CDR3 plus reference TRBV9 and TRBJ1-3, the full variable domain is DSGVTQTPKHLITATGQRVTLRCSPRSGDLSVYWYQQSLDQGLQFLIQYYNGEERAKGNILERFSAQQFPDLHSELNLSSLELGDSALYFCASSVGQARSGNTIYFGEGSWLTVV.

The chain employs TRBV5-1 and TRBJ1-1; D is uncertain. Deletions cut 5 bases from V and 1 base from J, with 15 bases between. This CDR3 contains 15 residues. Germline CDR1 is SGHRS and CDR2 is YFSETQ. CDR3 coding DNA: TGCGCCAGCAGTACCGGCCCCGCTCAGAACACTGAAGCTTTCTTT. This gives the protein CASSTGPAQNTEAFF.

Written as DNA, the CDR3 is TGTGCCAGCAGCCCTATGGGGGAAGACTACAATGAGCAGTTCTTC. Protein: CASSPMGEDYNEQFF. The J gene is TRBJ2-1, the V gene TRBV6-5; D is perhaps TRBD1 or TRBD2 (5 bases each). Germline CDR1 reads MNHEY; CDR2 reads SVGAGI. Deletions cut 6 bases from V and 3 bases from J, with 15 bases between. The CDR3 contains 15 residues.

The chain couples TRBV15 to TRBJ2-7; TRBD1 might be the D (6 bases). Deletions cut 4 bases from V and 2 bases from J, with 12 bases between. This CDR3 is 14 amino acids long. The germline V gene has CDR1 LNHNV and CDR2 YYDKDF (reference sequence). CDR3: CATSTGQRAYEQYV. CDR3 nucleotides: TGTGCCACCAGCACTGGACAGCGAGCCTACGAGCAGTACGTC.

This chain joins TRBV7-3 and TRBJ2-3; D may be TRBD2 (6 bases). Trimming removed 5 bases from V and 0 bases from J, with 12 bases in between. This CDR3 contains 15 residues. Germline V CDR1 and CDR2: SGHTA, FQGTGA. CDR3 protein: CASSPLAMSTDTQYF. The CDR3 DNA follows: TGTGCCAGCAGCCCCCTAGCGATGAGCACAGATACGCAGTATTTT.

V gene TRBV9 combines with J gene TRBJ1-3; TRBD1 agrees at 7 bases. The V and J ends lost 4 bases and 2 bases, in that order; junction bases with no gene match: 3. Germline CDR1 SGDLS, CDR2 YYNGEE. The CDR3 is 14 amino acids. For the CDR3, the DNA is TGTGCCAGCAGCCCGGGACAGCCTGGAAACACCATATATTTT. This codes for CASSPGQPGNTIYF.

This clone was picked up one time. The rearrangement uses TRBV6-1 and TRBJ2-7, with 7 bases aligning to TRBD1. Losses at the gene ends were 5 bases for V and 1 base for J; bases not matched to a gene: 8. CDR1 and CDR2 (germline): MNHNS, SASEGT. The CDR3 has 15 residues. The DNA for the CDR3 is TGTGCCAGCAGTCCCTTAGCAGGGGGTTCCTACGAGCAGTACTTC. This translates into CASSPLAGGSYEQYF.

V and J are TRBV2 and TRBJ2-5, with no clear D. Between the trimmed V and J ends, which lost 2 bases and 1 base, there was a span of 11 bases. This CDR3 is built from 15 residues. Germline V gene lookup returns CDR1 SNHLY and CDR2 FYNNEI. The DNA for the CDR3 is TGTGCCAGCAGTGAATCGGTCGGGCCCCAAGAGACCCAGTACTTC. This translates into CASSESVGPQETQYF.

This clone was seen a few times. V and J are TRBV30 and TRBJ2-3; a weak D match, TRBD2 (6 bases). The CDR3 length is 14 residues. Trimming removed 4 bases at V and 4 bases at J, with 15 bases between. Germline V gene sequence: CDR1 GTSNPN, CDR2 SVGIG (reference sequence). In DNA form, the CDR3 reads TGTGCCTGGACTCGGGACTCCGGGGCAGATACGCAGTATTTT. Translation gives CAWTRDSGADTQYF.

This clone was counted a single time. The CDR3 loop reads CASSLAGTGLNEQFF. The CDR3 DNA reads as TGCGCCAGCAGCTTGGCCGGGACAGGGCTCAATGAGCAGTTCTTC. J is TRBJ2-1 and V is TRBV5-1; 9 positions match TRBD1. Germline CDR1 reads SGHRS; CDR2 reads YFSETQ. The V segment lost 0 bases and the J segment 6 bases; nucleotides outside the gene matches: 4. The CDR3 extends over 15 amino acids. The full variable domain, its missing parts supplied by reference TRBV5-1 and TRBJ2-1, is KAGVTQTPRYLIKTRGQQVTLSCSPISGHRSVSWYQQTPGQGLQFLFEYFSETQRNKGNFPGRFSGRQFSNSRSEMNVSTLELGDSALYLCASSLAGTGLNEQFFGPGTRLTVL.

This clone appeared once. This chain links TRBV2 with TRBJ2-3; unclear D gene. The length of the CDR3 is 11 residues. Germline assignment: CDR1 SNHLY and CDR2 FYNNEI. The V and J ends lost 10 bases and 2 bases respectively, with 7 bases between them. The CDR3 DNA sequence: TGTGCCATAGCTTCCACAGATACGCAGTATTTT. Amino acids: CAIASTDTQYF.

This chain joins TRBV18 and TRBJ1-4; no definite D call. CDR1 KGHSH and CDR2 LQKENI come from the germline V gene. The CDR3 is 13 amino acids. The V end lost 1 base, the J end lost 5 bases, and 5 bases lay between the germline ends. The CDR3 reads CASSPLNNEKLFF. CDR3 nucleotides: TGTGCCAGCTCACCACTTAACAATGAAAAACTGTTTTTT.

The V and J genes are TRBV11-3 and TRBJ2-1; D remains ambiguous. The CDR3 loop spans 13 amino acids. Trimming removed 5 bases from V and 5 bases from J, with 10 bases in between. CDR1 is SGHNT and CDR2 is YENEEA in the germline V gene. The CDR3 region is CASSPPGNNEQFF. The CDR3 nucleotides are TGTGCCAGCAGCCCCCCCGGAAACAATGAGCAGTTCTTC. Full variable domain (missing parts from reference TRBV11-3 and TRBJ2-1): EAGVVQSPRYKIIEKKQPVAFWCNPISGHNTLYWYLQNLGQGPELLIRYENEEAVDDSQLPKDRFSAERLKGVDSTLKIQPAELGDSAVYLCASSPPGNNEQFFGPGTRLTVL.

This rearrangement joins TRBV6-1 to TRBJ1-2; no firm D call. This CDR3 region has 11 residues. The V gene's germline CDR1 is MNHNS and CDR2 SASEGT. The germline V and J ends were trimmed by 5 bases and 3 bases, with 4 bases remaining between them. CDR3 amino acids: CASSQYYGYTF. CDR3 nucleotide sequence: TGTGCCAGCAGTCAGTACTATGGCTACACCTTC.

The CDR3 region has the DNA TGTGCCAGCAGCCGGGACAGGGGGAGCAATCAGCCCCAGCATTTT. This translates into CASSRDRGSNQPQHF. The rearrangement uses TRBV4-2 and TRBJ1-5; 11 positions agree with TRBD1. CDR3 length: 15 amino acids. CDR1 and CDR2 (germline): LGHNA, YNFKEQ. After removal of 4 bases from V and 1 base from J, the junction contained 0 bases not matched to a gene.

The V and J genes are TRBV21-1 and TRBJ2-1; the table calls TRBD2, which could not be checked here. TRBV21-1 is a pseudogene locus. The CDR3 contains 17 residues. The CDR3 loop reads CASNPQGREGYYNEQFF. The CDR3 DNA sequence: TGTGCCAGCAACCCCCAAGGCCGGGAGGGATACTACAATGAGCAGTTCTTC.

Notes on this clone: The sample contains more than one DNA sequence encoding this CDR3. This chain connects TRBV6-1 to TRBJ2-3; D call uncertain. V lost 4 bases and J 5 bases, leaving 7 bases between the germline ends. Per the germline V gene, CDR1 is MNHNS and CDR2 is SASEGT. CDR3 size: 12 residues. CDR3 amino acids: CASSGVGDTQYF. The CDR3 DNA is TGTGCCAGCAGTGGGGTAGGAGATACGCAGTATTTT.

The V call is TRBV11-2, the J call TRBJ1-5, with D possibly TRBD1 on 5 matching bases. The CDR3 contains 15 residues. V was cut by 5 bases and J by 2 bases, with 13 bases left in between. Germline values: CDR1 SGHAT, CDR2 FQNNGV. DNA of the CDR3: TGTGCCAGCAGCCCTCATTGGGGGGGCAATCAGCCCCAGCATTTT. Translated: CASSPHWGGNQPQHF.

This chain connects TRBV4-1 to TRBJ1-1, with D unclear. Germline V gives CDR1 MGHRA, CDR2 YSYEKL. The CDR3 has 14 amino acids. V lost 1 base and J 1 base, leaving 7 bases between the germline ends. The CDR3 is CASSQGWGNTEAFF. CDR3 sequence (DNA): TGCGCCAGCAGCCAAGGGTGGGGGAACACTGAAGCTTTCTTT.

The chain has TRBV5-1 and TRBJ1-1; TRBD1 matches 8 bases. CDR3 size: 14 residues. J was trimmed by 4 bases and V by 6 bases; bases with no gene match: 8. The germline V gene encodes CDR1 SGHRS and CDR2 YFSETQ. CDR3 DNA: TGCGCCAGCACTCCCGACAGGGGTGGCACTGAAGCTTTCTTT. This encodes CASTPDRGGTEAFF. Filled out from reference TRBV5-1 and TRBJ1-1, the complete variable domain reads KAGVTQTPRYLIKTRGQQVTLSCSPISGHRSVSWYQQTPGQGLQFLFEYFSETQRNKGNFPGRFSGRQFSNSRSEMNVSTLELGDSALYLCASTPDRGGTEAFFGQGTRLTVV.

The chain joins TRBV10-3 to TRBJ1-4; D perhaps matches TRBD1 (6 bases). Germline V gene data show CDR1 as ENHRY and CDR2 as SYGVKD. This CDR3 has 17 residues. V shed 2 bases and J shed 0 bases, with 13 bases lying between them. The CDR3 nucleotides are TGTGCCATCAGTGAGACCCTAAGGACAGCAACTAATGAAAAACTGTTTTTT. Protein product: CAISETLRTATNEKLFF.

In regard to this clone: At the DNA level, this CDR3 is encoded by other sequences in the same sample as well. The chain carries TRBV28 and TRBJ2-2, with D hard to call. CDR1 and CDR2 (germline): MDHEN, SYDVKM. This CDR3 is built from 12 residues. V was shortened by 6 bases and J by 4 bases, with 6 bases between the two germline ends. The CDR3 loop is CASSLGTGELFF. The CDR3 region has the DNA TGTGCCAGCAGCCTTGGCACCGGGGAGCTGTTTTTT.

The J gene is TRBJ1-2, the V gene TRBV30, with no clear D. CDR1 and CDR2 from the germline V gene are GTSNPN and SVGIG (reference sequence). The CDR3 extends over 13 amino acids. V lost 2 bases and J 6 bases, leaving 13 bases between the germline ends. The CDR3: CAWSFGRSNGYTF. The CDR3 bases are TGTGCCTGGAGTTTTGGCCGGTCGAATGGCTACACCTTC.

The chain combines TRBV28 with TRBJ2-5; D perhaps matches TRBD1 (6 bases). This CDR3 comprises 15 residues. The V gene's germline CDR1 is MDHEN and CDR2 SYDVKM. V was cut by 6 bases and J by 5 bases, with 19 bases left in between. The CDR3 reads CASRGDMGVGETQYF. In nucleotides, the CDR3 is TGTGCCAGCAGGGGGGACATGGGAGTCGGGGAGACCCAGTACTTC.

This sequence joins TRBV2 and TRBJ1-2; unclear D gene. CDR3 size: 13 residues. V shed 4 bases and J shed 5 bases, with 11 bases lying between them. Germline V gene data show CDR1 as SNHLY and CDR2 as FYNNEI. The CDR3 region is CASSVVVGYGYTF. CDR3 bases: TGTGCCAGCAGTGTTGTCGTGGGTTATGGCTACACCTTC.